This T cell receptor beta chain was identified during a study of blood T cell repertoires in COVID-19. CDR1 is MDHEN, CDR2 SYDVKM, per germline. The CDR3 runs 12 residues. Between the trimmed V and J ends, which lost 5 bases and 2 bases, there was a span of 7 bases. The method was immunoSEQ multiplex PCR; TCRdb's version includes in-frame clones alone and lacks a portion of them. Of under 200,000 clones listed, about 85% are singletons. The chain employs TRBV28 and TRBJ2-7; no clear D gene. Sequenced input: peripheral blood. This sequence originates from a middle-aged man with acute or convalescent COVID-19. The CDR3: CASSVQTYEQYF. The CDR3 DNA reads TGTGCCAGCAGTGTACAGACCTACGAGCAGTACTTC.